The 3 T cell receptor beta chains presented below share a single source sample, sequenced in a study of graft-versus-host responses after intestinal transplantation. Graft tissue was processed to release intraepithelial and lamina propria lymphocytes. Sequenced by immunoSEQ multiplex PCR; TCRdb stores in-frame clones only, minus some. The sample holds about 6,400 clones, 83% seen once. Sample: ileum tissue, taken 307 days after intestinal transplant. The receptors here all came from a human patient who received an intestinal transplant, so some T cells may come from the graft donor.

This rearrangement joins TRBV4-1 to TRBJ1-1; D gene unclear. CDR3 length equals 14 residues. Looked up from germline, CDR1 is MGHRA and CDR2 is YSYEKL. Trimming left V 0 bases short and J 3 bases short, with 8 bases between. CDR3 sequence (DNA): TGCGCCAGCAGCCAAGATCTGGGCTACACTGAAGCTTTCTTT. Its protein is CASSQDLGYTEAFF.

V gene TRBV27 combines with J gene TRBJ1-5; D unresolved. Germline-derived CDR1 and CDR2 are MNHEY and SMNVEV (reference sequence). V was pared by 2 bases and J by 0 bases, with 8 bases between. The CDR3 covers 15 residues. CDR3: CASSLMQFSNQPQHF. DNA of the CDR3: TGTGCCAGCAGTTTAATGCAGTTTAGCAATCAGCCCCAGCATTTT.

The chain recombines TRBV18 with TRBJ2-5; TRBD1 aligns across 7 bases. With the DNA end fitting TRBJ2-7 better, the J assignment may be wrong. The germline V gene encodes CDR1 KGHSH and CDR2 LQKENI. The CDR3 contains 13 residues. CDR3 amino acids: CASSRGRAYEQYF. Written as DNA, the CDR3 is TGTGCCAGCTCAAGGGGGCGAGCCTACGAGCAGTACTTC.